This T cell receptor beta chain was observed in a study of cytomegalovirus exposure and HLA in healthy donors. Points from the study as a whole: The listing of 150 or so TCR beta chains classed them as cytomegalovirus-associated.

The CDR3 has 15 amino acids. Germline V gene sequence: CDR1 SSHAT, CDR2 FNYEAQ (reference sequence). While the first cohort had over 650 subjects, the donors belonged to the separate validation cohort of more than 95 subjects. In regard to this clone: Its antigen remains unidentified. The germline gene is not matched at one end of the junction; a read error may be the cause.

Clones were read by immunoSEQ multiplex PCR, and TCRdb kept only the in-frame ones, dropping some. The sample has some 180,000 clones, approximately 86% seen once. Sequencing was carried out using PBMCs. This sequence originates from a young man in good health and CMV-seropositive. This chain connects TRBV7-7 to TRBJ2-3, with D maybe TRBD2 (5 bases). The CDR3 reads CASSRLSGNTDTQYF. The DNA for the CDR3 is TGTGCTAGCAGCCGCCTGAGCGGCAACACAGATACGCAGTATTTT.